The 10 T cell receptor beta chains given below trace back to one sample, sequenced in a study of T cell responses to AZD1222 COVID-19 vaccine. The method was immunoSEQ multiplex PCR; TCRdb's version includes in-frame clones alone and lacks a portion of them. The sample comprises around 180,000 clones, almost 95% of which are singletons, and roughly a tenth rests with the top ten. Sample: peripheral blood, taken on day 0 of AZD1222 vaccination. Receptors originate from an adult in good health.

The J gene is TRBJ2-1, the V gene TRBV29-1; D not resolved. The germline gives CDR1 SQVTM, CDR2 ANQGSEA. The V end lost 7 bases, the J end lost 5 bases, and 15 bases lay between the germline ends. This CDR3 is built from 13 residues. The CDR3 coding sequence is TGCAGCGCCGATGGGCTATCGGACAATGAGCAGTTCTTC. The encoded protein is CSADGLSDNEQFF.

With respect to this clone: The germline gene is not matched at one end of the junction; a read error may be the cause. V gene TRBV7-7 combines with J gene TRBJ1-2; perhaps TRBD1 as D (6 bases). The CDR3 runs to 18 residues. Germline CDR1 and CDR2: SSHAT and FNYEAQ (reference sequence). CDR3 nucleotides: TGTGCTAGCAGATACGAAAATGGACGGCAGGGGTCTAACTATGGCTACACCTTC. It yields the protein CASRYENGRQGSNYGYTF.

V gene TRBV9 combines with J gene TRBJ2-1; 7 bases line up with TRBD2. Germline CDR1 SGDLS, CDR2 YYNGEE. Trimming took 3 bases from V and 5 from J; bases not matched to a gene: 5. The CDR3 runs to 14 residues. CDR3 residues: CASSDLSGDNEQFF. As DNA, the CDR3 is TGTGCCAGCAGCGACCTCAGCGGGGACAATGAGCAGTTCTTC.

The chain combines TRBV10-3 with TRBJ2-3, with unresolved D. V was clipped by 3 bases and J by 0 bases, with 1 base between them. There are 12 residues in the CDR3. Germline loops: CDR1 ENHRY, CDR2 SYGVKD. CDR3 region: CAISDSTDTQYF. DNA of the CDR3: TGTGCCATCAGTGATAGCACAGATACGCAGTATTTT.

This chain joins TRBV2 and TRBJ1-2; D is unclear. The germline CDR1 and CDR2 sequences are SNHLY and FYNNEI. This CDR3 is 15 amino acids long. Trimming cost V 6 bases and J 3 bases, with 17 bases left between them. In nucleotides, the CDR3 is TGTGCCAGCAGGGATGGGCAGGCAATTCACTATGGCTACACCTTC. Amino acids: CASRDGQAIHYGYTF.

The rearrangement links TRBV10-2 to TRBJ2-1; 7 nucleotides agree with TRBD2. V gave up 5 bases and J gave up 5 bases; unmatched junction bases: 9. Germline lookup yields CDR1 WSHSY and CDR2 SAAADI. The CDR3 sequence is 15 residues long. The CDR3 region has the DNA TGCGCCAGCAGTACTAAGGGCGGGGGACACAATGAGCAGTTCTTC. Translating it yields CASSTKGGGHNEQFF.

V is TRBV6-1 and J is TRBJ2-5; a weak D match, TRBD1 (6 bases). This CDR3 comprises 14 residues. The germline V gene encodes CDR1 MNHNS and CDR2 SASEGT. The germline V and J ends were trimmed by 2 bases and 5 bases, with 12 bases remaining between them. CDR3 sequence (DNA): TGTGCCAGCAGTGAACGGACAGTGGGGGAGACCCAGTACTTC. Amino acid sequence: CASSERTVGETQYF.

This clone was counted a single time. Here the CDR3 DNA reads TGTGCCAGCAGCTACCAGGGGGCCGGCACTGAAGCTTTCTTT. Translated, it gives CASSYQGAGTEAFF. The chain is built from TRBV7-3 and TRBJ1-1; 8 bases fit TRBD1. V shed 4 bases and J 4 bases; nucleotides not matched to a gene: 5. The CDR3 has 14 residues. Germline V CDR1 and CDR2: SGHTA, FQGTGA.

V usage is TRBV19 and J usage is TRBJ1-4; no reliable D call. Germline values: CDR1 LNHDA, CDR2 SQIVND (reference sequence). V gave up 5 bases and J gave up 4 bases, with 11 bases separating them. The CDR3 loop spans 14 amino acids. The DNA of the CDR3 is TGTGCCAGTAGTCTTACGGCAGATAATGAAAAACTGTTTTTT. This sequence encodes CASSLTADNEKLFF.

The J gene is TRBJ1-1, the V gene TRBV12-3 or TRBV12-4, with D possibly being TRBD1 (6 bases). The CDR3 loop spans 13 amino acids. V lost 8 bases, J lost 3 bases, and 13 bases lay in between. The CDR3 region has the DNA TGTGCCAGCGGCGCAGGGGAGGACACTGAAGCTTTCTTT. Protein: CASGAGEDTEAFF.